This is a list of T cell receptor beta chains from one sample in a study of shared clonotypes between healthy human individuals. The protocol was immunoSEQ multiplex PCR, while the TCRdb copy is restricted to in-frame clones and leaves out a portion. This sample carries around 1.5 million clones, nearly 99% of them seen once, and the ten largest clones take around 0.45%. Source material: naive CD4+ T cells sorted from blood. The receptors here all came from a man aged 25 to 40 in good health. Each CDR3 is given with its conserved first and last residue. The order of the fields is D gene, clone size, V gene, J gene, CDR3 protein, CDR3 DNA. D genes are given only for firm matches. Rows may omit the clone size; those that give it use once, few, many or a size class.

D gene: NA; clone size: NA; V gene: TRBV10-3; J gene: TRBJ2-1; CDR3 protein: CAISDPRDEQFF; CDR3 DNA: TGTGCCATCAGTGACCCGAGGGATGAGCAGTTCTTC
D gene: NA; clone size: NA; V gene: TRBV5-1; J gene: TRBJ2-5; CDR3 protein: CASSASPPQETQYF; CDR3 DNA: TGCGCCAGCAGTGCTAGCCCTCCCCAAGAGACCCAGTACTTC
D gene: NA; clone size: NA; V gene: TRBV19; J gene: TRBJ1-2; CDR3 protein: CARAPPARGYTF; CDR3 DNA: TGTGCCAGAGCCCCCCCGGCGCGGGGCTACACCTTC
D gene: TRBD1; clone size: NA; V gene: TRBV7-8; J gene: TRBJ1-5; CDR3 protein: CASSRRQGGNQPQHF; CDR3 DNA: TGTGCCAGCAGCAGAAGACAGGGTGGTAATCAGCCCCAGCATTTT
D gene: NA; clone size: NA; V gene: TRBV7-3; J gene: TRBJ2-7; CDR3 protein: CASSPDFWGPYEQYF; CDR3 DNA: TGTGCCAGCAGCCCGGACTTCTGGGGGCCCTACGAGCAGTACTTC
D gene: NA; clone size: NA; V gene: TRBV29-1; J gene: TRBJ2-2; CDR3 protein: CSRIEVTLNTGELFF; CDR3 DNA: TGCAGTCGGATCGAGGTGACATTGAACACCGGGGAGCTGTTTTTT
D gene: NA; clone size: NA; V gene: TRBV28; J gene: TRBJ2-1; CDR3 protein: CASRERYEQFF; CDR3 DNA: TGTGCCAGCCGGGAGCGATATGAGCAGTTCTTC
D gene: NA; clone size: NA; V gene: TRBV6-5; J gene: TRBJ1-1; CDR3 protein: CASMMRGGNTEAFF; CDR3 DNA: TGTGCCAGCATGATGAGGGGGGGGAACACTGAAGCTTTCTTT
D gene: NA; clone size: NA; V gene: TRBV7-3; J gene: TRBJ2-3; CDR3 protein: CASSLLGYSDTQYF; CDR3 DNA: TGTGCCAGCAGCTTACTGGGTTACTCAGATACGCAGTATTTT
D gene: TRBD1; clone size: NA; V gene: TRBV15; J gene: TRBJ2-2; CDR3 protein: CATSRDLRQGFTGTGELFF; CDR3 DNA: TGTGCCACCAGCAGAGATCTGAGACAGGGATTTACGGGGACCGGGGAGCTGTTTTTT
D gene: NA; clone size: NA; V gene: TRBV5-1; J gene: TRBJ2-7; CDR3 protein: CASSLTRPSYEQYF; CDR3 DNA: TGCGCCAGCAGCTTAACAAGGCCCTCCTACGAGCAGTACTTC
D gene: TRBD2; clone size: NA; V gene: TRBV9; J gene: TRBJ2-1; CDR3 protein: CASSVGSLADTPYYNEQFF; CDR3 DNA: TGTGCCAGCAGCGTAGGTTCCCTAGCGGACACACCATACTACAATGAGCAGTTCTTC
D gene: TRBD2; clone size: NA; V gene: TRBV18; J gene: TRBJ2-5; CDR3 protein: CASSGLAGPLQETQYF; CDR3 DNA: TGTGCCAGCTCAGGGCTAGCGGGCCCCCTCCAAGAGACCCAGTACTTC
D gene: NA; clone size: NA; V gene: TRBV9; J gene: TRBJ1-5; CDR3 protein: CASSVGAGLNQPQHF; CDR3 DNA: TGTGCCAGCAGCGTGGGGGCAGGGTTAAATCAGCCCCAGCATTTT
D gene: TRBD2; clone size: NA; V gene: TRBV29-1; J gene: TRBJ2-3; CDR3 protein: CSALLVAGAAATQYF; CDR3 DNA: TGCAGCGCTCTGCTGGTAGCGGGAGCGGCGGCTACGCAGTATTTT
D gene: TRBD2; clone size: NA; V gene: TRBV5-4; J gene: TRBJ2-5; CDR3 protein: CASSLRGGLAGQETQYF; CDR3 DNA: TGTGCCAGCAGTTTACGGGGTGGGTTAGCGGGGCAAGAGACCCAGTACTTC
D gene: TRBD1; clone size: NA; V gene: TRBV7-8; J gene: TRBJ1-5; CDR3 protein: CASSLVSLGQGRPQHF; CDR3 DNA: TGTGCCAGCAGCTTAGTTTCGCTCGGACAGGGAAGGCCCCAGCATTTT
D gene: TRBD2; clone size: NA; V gene: TRBV4-1; J gene: TRBJ2-2; CDR3 protein: CASSQDLAGVGTGELFF; CDR3 DNA: TGCGCCAGCAGCCAAGACCTAGCGGGAGTGGGAACCGGGGAGCTGTTTTTT
D gene: NA; clone size: NA; V gene: TRBV15; J gene: TRBJ1-1; CDR3 protein: CATSRDQWAENTEAFF; CDR3 DNA: TGTGCCACCAGCAGAGATCAATGGGCAGAAAACACTGAAGCTTTCTTT
D gene: TRBD2; clone size: NA; V gene: TRBV4-1; J gene: TRBJ2-7; CDR3 protein: CASSQDGRGPYEQYF; CDR3 DNA: TGCGCCAGCAGCCAAGACGGGAGGGGCCCCTACGAGCAGTACTTC
D gene: NA; clone size: NA; V gene: TRBV11-2; J gene: TRBJ1-3; CDR3 protein: CASSLDGQGNTIYF; CDR3 DNA: TGTGCCAGCAGCCTCGACGGGCAAGGAAACACCATATATTTT
D gene: TRBD2; clone size: NA; V gene: TRBV13; J gene: TRBJ2-7; CDR3 protein: CASSFGRRGYEQYF; CDR3 DNA: TGTGCCAGCAGCTTCGGGCGGCGGGGGTACGAGCAGTACTTC
D gene: TRBD2; clone size: NA; V gene: TRBV5-4; J gene: TRBJ2-7; CDR3 protein: CASSLGTSGYEQYF; CDR3 DNA: TGTGCCAGCAGCTTGGGGACTAGCGGCTACGAGCAGTACTTC
D gene: TRBD2; clone size: NA; V gene: TRBV7-9; J gene: TRBJ2-5; CDR3 protein: CASSLPAGGEETQYF; CDR3 DNA: TGTGCCAGCAGCTTACCGGCGGGAGGGGAAGAGACCCAGTACTTC
D gene: NA; clone size: once; V gene: TRBV2; J gene: TRBJ2-7; CDR3 protein: CASSGSDRIFEQYF; CDR3 DNA: TGTGCCAGCAGTGGTTCGGACAGAATATTCGAGCAGTACTTC
D gene: NA; clone size: NA; V gene: TRBV18; J gene: TRBJ2-7; CDR3 protein: CASSPVGGNEQYF; CDR3 DNA: TGTGCCAGCTCGCCGGTAGGTGGAAACGAGCAGTACTTC
D gene: NA; clone size: NA; V gene: TRBV19; J gene: TRBJ1-5; CDR3 protein: CASSSPGASNQPQHF; CDR3 DNA: TGTGCCAGTAGTAGTCCAGGGGCTAGCAATCAGCCCCAGCATTTT
D gene: TRBD2; clone size: NA; V gene: TRBV9; J gene: TRBJ2-3; CDR3 protein: CASSGRFGAGGPGRDTQYF; CDR3 DNA: TGTGCCAGCAGTGGCCGGTTCGGAGCGGGAGGGCCGGGGCGGGATACGCAGTATTTT
D gene: TRBD2; clone size: NA; V gene: TRBV19; J gene: TRBJ2-2; CDR3 protein: CASSTPRLAGGWTGELFF; CDR3 DNA: TGTGCCAGTAGTACCCCCCGCCTAGCGGGAGGTTGGACCGGGGAGCTGTTTTTT
D gene: NA; clone size: NA; V gene: TRBV9; J gene: TRBJ2-1; CDR3 protein: CASSPRSYNEQFF; CDR3 DNA: TGTGCCAGCAGCCCGCGGTCCTACAATGAGCAGTTCTTC
D gene: NA; clone size: NA; V gene: TRBV20-1; J gene: TRBJ2-7; CDR3 protein: CSESRYEQYF; CDR3 DNA: TGCAGTGAGAGTCGGTACGAGCAGTACTTC
D gene: NA; clone size: NA; V gene: TRBV27; J gene: TRBJ2-1; CDR3 protein: CASSSPSGPLYNEQFF; CDR3 DNA: TGTGCCAGCAGTTCCCCCAGCGGGCCTCTATACAATGAGCAGTTCTTC
D gene: NA; clone size: NA; V gene: TRBV7-8; J gene: TRBJ2-7; CDR3 protein: CASSLQVGYYEQYF; CDR3 DNA: TGTGCCAGCAGCTTACAGGTTGGATACTACGAGCAGTACTTC
D gene: NA; clone size: NA; V gene: TRBV15; J gene: TRBJ1-2; CDR3 protein: CATSRGRENLGYTF; CDR3 DNA: TGTGCCACCAGCAGAGGTCGGGAAAACCTGGGCTACACCTTC
D gene: NA; clone size: NA; V gene: TRBV7-2; J gene: TRBJ1-5; CDR3 protein: CASSAGIGNQPQHF; CDR3 DNA: TGTGCCAGCAGCGCGGGTATTGGCAATCAGCCCCAGCATTTT
D gene: NA; clone size: NA; V gene: TRBV30; J gene: TRBJ2-7; CDR3 protein: CAWSVRVPRSYEQYF; CDR3 DNA: TGTGCCTGGAGTGTACGGGTACCTAGATCCTACGAGCAGTACTTC
D gene: NA; clone size: NA; V gene: TRBV9; J gene: TRBJ1-4; CDR3 protein: CASSSGQLNEKLFF; CDR3 DNA: TGTGCCAGCAGCTCAGGACAGCTTAATGAAAAACTGTTTTTT
D gene: TRBD2; clone size: NA; V gene: TRBV9; J gene: TRBJ2-4; CDR3 protein: CASSVGSRVAGVDPRGAKNIQYF; CDR3 DNA: TGTGCCAGCAGCGTAGGCAGTAGGGTAGCGGGAGTGGATCCCCGGGGGGCCAAAAACATTCAGTACTTC
D gene: TRBD2; clone size: once; V gene: TRBV28; J gene: TRBJ2-1; CDR3 protein: CASSSVGGTSGRPHNEQFF; CDR3 DNA: TGTGCCAGCAGTTCCGTGGGAGGGACTAGCGGACGACCCCACAATGAGCAGTTCTTC
D gene: NA; clone size: NA; V gene: TRBV5-4; J gene: TRBJ2-1; CDR3 protein: CASSRNTGSIDEQFF; CDR3 DNA: TGTGCCAGCAGCCGAAATACAGGGTCAATAGATGAGCAGTTCTTC
D gene: TRBD2; clone size: NA; V gene: TRBV12-5; J gene: TRBJ2-3; CDR3 protein: CASGLAGAGDTQYF; CDR3 DNA: TGTGCTAGTGGACTAGCGGGAGCCGGGGATACGCAGTATTTT
D gene: TRBD2; clone size: NA; V gene: TRBV7-3; J gene: TRBJ2-2; CDR3 protein: CASSLIASGIDGELFF; CDR3 DNA: TGTGCCAGCAGCTTAATAGCTAGCGGGATCGACGGGGAGCTGTTTTTT
D gene: TRBD2; clone size: NA; V gene: TRBV27; J gene: TRBJ2-7; CDR3 protein: CASSLTSGSVYEQYF; CDR3 DNA: TGTGCCAGCAGTCTCACTAGCGGGAGCGTCTACGAGCAGTACTTC
D gene: TRBD1; clone size: NA; V gene: TRBV18; J gene: TRBJ1-2; CDR3 protein: CASSPFRAPRDRDRYGYTF; CDR3 DNA: TGTGCCAGCTCACCTTTTAGGGCCCCCCGGGACAGGGATCGGTATGGCTACACCTTC
D gene: TRBD1; clone size: NA; V gene: TRBV9; J gene: TRBJ2-6; CDR3 protein: CASSGGQGIAGANVLTF; CDR3 DNA: TGTGCCAGCAGCGGGGGACAGGGAATAGCTGGGGCCAACGTCCTGACTTTC
D gene: NA; clone size: NA; V gene: TRBV2; J gene: TRBJ1-2; CDR3 protein: CASSGPGLSGYTF; CDR3 DNA: TGTGCCAGCAGTGGACCAGGGCTGTCTGGCTACACCTTC
D gene: NA; clone size: NA; V gene: TRBV5-5; J gene: TRBJ2-1; CDR3 protein: CASSFLSGITTYNEQFF; CDR3 DNA: TGTGCCAGCAGCTTCCTTAGCGGCATAACAACCTACAATGAGCAGTTCTTC
D gene: NA; clone size: NA; V gene: TRBV19; J gene: TRBJ1-4; CDR3 protein: CASSITGPEEKLFF; CDR3 DNA: TGTGCCAGTAGTATAACGGGCCCGGAGGAAAAACTGTTTTTT
D gene: NA; clone size: NA; V gene: TRBV9; J gene: TRBJ2-3; CDR3 protein: CASSVDEDTQYF; CDR3 DNA: TGTGCCAGCAGCGTAGATGAGGATACGCAGTATTTT
D gene: NA; clone size: NA; V gene: TRBV28; J gene: TRBJ2-5; CDR3 protein: CASSLLQKETQYF; CDR3 DNA: TGTGCCAGCAGTTTACTACAGAAAGAGACCCAGTACTTC
D gene: TRBD2; clone size: NA; V gene: TRBV19; J gene: TRBJ2-7; CDR3 protein: CASSIKWGGGSIITPDEQYF; CDR3 DNA: TGTGCCAGTAGTATCAAGTGGGGCGGGGGGTCAATTATCACCCCCGACGAGCAGTACTTC
D gene: NA; clone size: NA; V gene: TRBV4-1; J gene: TRBJ1-4; CDR3 protein: CASGRLANEKLFF; CDR3 DNA: TGCGCCAGCGGGAGGCTGGCTAATGAAAAACTGTTTTTT
D gene: NA; clone size: NA; V gene: TRBV28; J gene: TRBJ1-5; CDR3 protein: CASRPRNQPQHF; CDR3 DNA: TGTGCCAGCAGGCCCAGGAATCAGCCCCAGCATTTT
D gene: NA; clone size: NA; V gene: TRBV5-8; J gene: TRBJ2-3; CDR3 protein: CASSPRQSPSTDTQYF; CDR3 DNA: TGTGCCAGCAGCCCACGGCAGAGCCCTAGCACAGATACGCAGTATTTT
D gene: NA; clone size: NA; V gene: TRBV9; J gene: TRBJ2-5; CDR3 protein: CASSPWGGGGLETQYF; CDR3 DNA: TGTGCCAGCAGCCCTTGGGGAGGGGGCGGGCTAGAGACCCAGTACTTC
D gene: TRBD1; clone size: NA; V gene: TRBV11-3; J gene: TRBJ2-7; CDR3 protein: CASSLDRDRDEQYF; CDR3 DNA: TGTGCCAGCAGCTTAGATCGGGACAGGGACGAGCAGTACTTC
D gene: NA; clone size: NA; V gene: TRBV7-9; J gene: TRBJ2-7; CDR3 protein: CASSLWPQGGSYRDEQYF; CDR3 DNA: TGTGCCAGCAGCTTATGGCCTCAAGGAGGAAGTTATCGAGACGAGCAGTACTTC
D gene: NA; clone size: NA; V gene: TRBV9; J gene: TRBJ2-7; CDR3 protein: CASSVHPQAPGEQYF; CDR3 DNA: TGTGCCAGCAGCGTCCACCCACAGGCCCCCGGCGAGCAGTACTTC
D gene: NA; clone size: NA; V gene: TRBV18; J gene: TRBJ2-6; CDR3 protein: CASSPWTGANVLTF; CDR3 DNA: TGTGCCAGCTCACCCTGGACAGGGGCCAACGTCCTGACTTTC